Following are 16 T cell receptor beta chains from one sample sequenced in a study of shared clonotypes between healthy human individuals. The repertoire was sequenced with immunoSEQ multiplex PCR; TCRdb's copy has only in-frame clones and lacks some. There are some 1.1 million clones in the sample; approximately 80% occur only once, and 0.89% lies in the top ten. Source material: memory CD4+ T cells from PBMCs. The subset was: CD45RA-negative fraction. The receptors here all came from a man younger than 35 in good health. Some clones in this sample may be carry-over from other donors' samples.

This clone was seen only once. The chain is built from TRBV4-2 and TRBJ2-3; 12 bases line up with TRBD1. CDR1 is LGHNA, CDR2 YNFKEQ, per germline. The CDR3 totals 18 residues. Trimming at V came to 4 bases and at J to 4 bases, leaving 12 bases not matched to a gene. The CDR3 DNA is TGTGCCAGCAGCCGACGGCTCTTGGGACAGGGGGCCTCAGATACGCAGTATTTT. Translation: CASSRRLLGQGASDTQYF.

This clone was counted between two and nine times. The V call is TRBV28, the J call TRBJ2-7; D not resolved. V was pared by 5 bases and J by 3 bases, with 26 bases between. The germline V gene encodes CDR1 MDHEN and CDR2 SYDVKM. The CDR3 has 18 residues. For the CDR3, the DNA is TGTGCCAGCAGTCCGGTGGGGTGGAAACAATGGGGTAGCTACGAGCAGTACTTC. Its translation: CASSPVGWKQWGSYEQYF.

This chain connects TRBV28 to TRBJ1-1; possibly TRBD1 for D (6 bases). Trimming cost V 4 bases and J 3 bases, with 21 bases left between them. CDR1 is MDHEN, CDR2 SYDVKM, per germline. The CDR3 runs to 17 residues. In DNA, the CDR3 is TGTGCCAGCAGTTCTCCAGGGGCGGCAAGGCGTTACACTGAAGCTTTCTTT. Amino acid sequence: CASSSPGAARRYTEAFF.

The rearrangement uses TRBV5-5 and TRBJ1-1; 7 bases are shared with TRBD1. The ends lost 3 bases at V and 5 bases at J; junction bases unmatched: 13. Germline CDR1 and CDR2: SGHKS and YYEKEE (reference sequence). This CDR3 has 16 residues. The CDR3 here is CASSSPTGTMGTEAFF. CDR3 bases: TGTGCCAGCAGCTCGCCGACAGGGACGATGGGTACTGAAGCTTTCTTT.

The chain couples TRBV5-1 to TRBJ2-7, with TRBD1 matching over 11 bases. Trimming at V came to 4 bases and at J to 7 bases, leaving 10 bases not matched to a gene. CDR3 length: 15 residues. Germline lookup yields CDR1 SGHRS and CDR2 YFSETQ. The CDR3 DNA sequence: TGCGCCAGCAGCCAGGACAGGGGGCTCTACGGGGAGCAGTACTTC. It yields the protein CASSQDRGLYGEQYF.

The CDR3 sequence: CASSLTGQDMQYF. CDR3 nucleotide sequence: TGCGCCAGCAGCCTCACGGGACAGGACATGCAGTACTTC. V usage is TRBV4-3 and J usage is TRBJ2-7; 8 nucleotides align to TRBD1. J lost 9 bases, V lost 4 bases, and 8 bases had no gene match. Per the germline V gene, CDR1 is LGHNA and CDR2 is YSLEER. CDR3 length: 13 amino acids.

This chain joins TRBV2 and TRBJ2-1; no firm D call. V lost 2 bases, J lost 2 bases, and 16 bases lay in between. Germline V gene data show CDR1 as SNHLY and CDR2 as FYNNEI. The CDR3 runs to 17 residues. The CDR3 spells CASSEYSALSPYNEQFF. The DNA for the CDR3 is TGTGCCAGCAGTGAATATTCAGCCCTCAGTCCCTACAATGAGCAGTTCTTC.

The rearrangement joins TRBV5-1 to TRBJ2-6; weak D call: TRBD2 (5 bases). V was clipped by 7 bases and J by 0 bases, with 17 bases between them. The CDR3 extends over 17 amino acids. Germline CDR1 and CDR2: SGHRS and YFSETQ. The CDR3 sequence is CASGLLVANSGANVLTF. The CDR3 coding sequence is TGCGCCAGCGGTTTACTAGTCGCCAACTCTGGGGCCAACGTCCTGACTTTC.

This clone was observed once. The rearrangement uses TRBV30 and TRBJ2-6, with D possibly matching TRBD1 (6 bases). CDR1 is GTSNPN, CDR2 SVGIG, per germline (reference sequence). The CDR3 covers 14 residues. The CDR3 spells CARDTHSGANVLTF. For the CDR3, the DNA is TGTGCTAGGGACACCCACTCTGGGGCCAACGTCCTGACTTTC. The full variable domain, in which reference TRBV30 and TRBJ2-6 provide the parts outside the CDR3, is SQTIHQWPATLVQPVGSPLSLECTVEGTSNPNLYWYRQAAGRGLQLLFYSVGIGQISSEVPQNLSASRPQDRQFILSSKKLLLSDSGFYLCARDTHSGANVLTFGAGSRLTVL.

This clone was detected a few times. CDR3 amino acids: CASRRQAATNYEQYF. The DNA of the CDR3 is TGTGCCAGTCGGAGGCAGGCCGCCACGAACTACGAGCAGTACTTC. V is TRBV19 and J is TRBJ2-7, with D possibly TRBD2 on 5 matching bases. This CDR3 region has 15 residues. The ends were cut back, 8 bases at V and 3 bases at J, with 20 bases in the middle. Germline-derived CDR1 and CDR2 are LNHDA and SQIVND (reference sequence).

The chain uses TRBV2 and TRBJ1-5, with D uncertain. The CDR3 totals 14 residues. Germline V lookup: CDR1 SNHLY, CDR2 FYNNEI. The V and J ends lost 8 bases and 1 base respectively, with 12 bases between them. The CDR3 sequence is CASSKVRSNQPQHF. CDR3 coding DNA: TGTGCCAGCTCAAAGGTCCGAAGCAATCAGCCCCAGCATTTT.

Here the CDR3 reads CASSLMSGTGHTEAFF. The CDR3 region has the DNA TGTGCCAGCTCGCTGATGTCCGGGACAGGGCACACTGAAGCTTTCTTT. V and J are TRBV18 and TRBJ1-1; 9 positions agree with TRBD1. V lost 6 bases and J lost 3; bases outside the gene matches: 11. The CDR3 is made up of 16 amino acids. Per the germline V gene, CDR1 is KGHSH and CDR2 is LQKENI.

This clone occurred a few times. The CDR3 DNA is TGTGCCAGCAGTGAAGCCAGGGGGGCTACAGATACGCAGTATTTT. Its protein product is CASSEARGATDTQYF. The chain joins TRBV2 to TRBJ2-3; maybe TRBD1 (7 bases). The CDR3 length is 15 residues. The V end was cut by 0 bases, the J end by 3 bases, with 10 bases between. The V gene's germline CDR1 is SNHLY and CDR2 FYNNEI.

This clone has only a few counts. The chain employs TRBV11-2 and TRBJ2-1, with unresolved D. The V and J ends lost 0 bases and 9 bases respectively, with 9 bases between them. The CDR3 spans 13 residues. Looked up from germline, CDR1 is SGHAT and CDR2 is FQNNGV. The CDR3 here is CASSLDSRVEQFF. The CDR3 bases are TGTGCCAGCAGCTTAGATTCCCGGGTTGAGCAGTTCTTC.

J is TRBJ2-7 and V is TRBV10-2, with D perhaps assigned TRBD1 or TRBD2 (5 bases each). Trimming shortened V by 1 base and J by 6 bases, and 19 bases separated the two germline ends. Germline CDR1 reads WSHSY; CDR2 reads SAAADI. The CDR3 has 16 amino acids. The CDR3 spells CASSEFVGSGAREQYF. In nucleotides, the CDR3 is TGCGCCAGCAGTGAGTTTGTGGGATCCGGGGCGCGCGAGCAGTACTTC.

This clone has a count of ten or more. The chain is built from TRBV19 and TRBJ2-5, with a weak D call TRBD2 (5 bases). This CDR3 spans 15 amino acids. The V end lost 0 bases, the J end lost 5 bases, and 13 bases lay between the germline ends. CDR1 and CDR2 from the germline V gene are LNHDA and SQIVND (reference sequence). This CDR3 reads CASSIDLSSMETQYF. The DNA for the CDR3 is TGTGCCAGTAGTATAGATCTTTCTAGCATGGAGACCCAGTACTTC.